The rows below give T cell receptor beta chains drawn from one sample of a study of blood T cell repertoires in COVID-19. Data came from immunoSEQ multiplex PCR; TCRdb stores just in-frame clones and leaves some out. The repertoire consists of approximately 270,000 clones, with about 90% occurring once and the leading ten covering more than 1.2%. Source material: peripheral blood. All receptors derive from a man older than 75 with acute or convalescent COVID-19. The CDR3 runs from the conserved cysteine through the conserved F or W. D genes are given only for firm matches. The size field is filled for only some rows; it gives once, few, many or a size class.

J: TRBJ2-1
V: TRBV5-1
D: TRBD1
size: .
DNA: TGCGCCAGCAGTACTCCGGGACACAGGGGACGGGAGCAGTTCTTC
CDR3: CASSTPGHRGREQFF

J: TRBJ2-1
V: TRBV5-1
D: .
size: .
DNA: TGCGCCAGCAGCCCGAGCAACAATGAGCAGTTCTTC
CDR3: CASSPSNNEQFF

J: TRBJ1-3
V: TRBV10-3
D: TRBD1
size: few
DNA: TGTGCCATCAGTGACCCCGGGACAGGGACTGGAAACACCATATATTTT
CDR3: CAISDPGTGTGNTIYF

J: TRBJ1-1
V: TRBV4-2
D: .
size: .
DNA: TGTGCCAGCAGCCAAGCCCCAATGAACACTGAAGCTTTCTTT
CDR3: CASSQAPMNTEAFF

J: TRBJ1-4
V: TRBV7-2
D: .
size: .
DNA: TGTGCCAGCAGCCCGAGCGGGGAAAAACTGTTTTTT
CDR3: CASSPSGEKLFF

J: TRBJ1-4
V: TRBV28
D: TRBD1
size: .
DNA: TGTGCCAGCACAAAACGCAGGGGGCATGGTGAAAAACTGTTTTTT
CDR3: CASTKRRGHGEKLFF

J: TRBJ2-7
V: TRBV10-3
D: TRBD2
size: .
DNA: TGTGCCATCAGTGAGTCGGTCGGGGGGACCTACGAGCAGTACTTC
CDR3: CAISESVGGTYEQYF

J: TRBJ2-2
V: TRBV19
D: TRBD2
size: .
DNA: TGTGCCAGTAGTAGCTTCAAAATGGCGGGGGGGCCAATAGGCACCGGGGAGCTGTTTTTT
CDR3: CASSSFKMAGGPIGTGELFF

J: TRBJ2-2
V: TRBV6-2/TRBV6-3
D: TRBD2
size: .
DNA: TGTGCCAGCAGTTTTCTAGCGGGGAACACCGGGGAGCTGTTTTTT
CDR3: CASSFLAGNTGELFF

J: TRBJ2-1
V: TRBV2
D: TRBD2
size: .
DNA: TGTGCCAGCAGTGAAGCGCGTGGTAGCGGGGGAGTTAAGTTCTTC
CDR3: CASSEARGSGGVKFF

J: TRBJ2-3
V: TRBV7-3
D: .
size: .
DNA: TGTGCCAGCAGGCTATCGATAAGCACAGATACGCAGTATTTT
CDR3: CASRLSISTDTQYF

J: TRBJ2-6
V: TRBV29-1
D: .
size: .
DNA: TGCAGCGTCGGGGAGACTGGGGCCAACGTCCTGACTTTC
CDR3: CSVGETGANVLTF

J: TRBJ1-2
V: TRBV29-1
D: TRBD1
size: .
DNA: TGCAGCGTTGAAGGGGACAGCCAGACGAACTATGGCTACACCTTC
CDR3: CSVEGDSQTNYGYTF

J: TRBJ1-1
V: TRBV5-1
D: TRBD1
size: .
DNA: TGCGCCAGCAGTATAGGCTTTGGGACAGGACGCGGATACACTGAAGCTTTCTTT
CDR3: CASSIGFGTGRGYTEAFF

J: TRBJ1-1
V: TRBV29-1
D: .
size: once
DNA: TGCAGCGTTGATTCAGGGGATCTAACTGAAGCTTTCTTT
CDR3: CSVDSGDLTEAFF

J: TRBJ2-1
V: TRBV3-1/TRBV3-2
D: .
size: .
DNA: TGTGCCAGCAGCCAAGCGTGGCGGCGTGATGAGCAGTTCTTC
CDR3: CASSQAWRRDEQFF